This T cell receptor beta chain was retrieved from a study of Graves' ophthalmopathy and Graves' hyperthyroidism. This CDR3 contains 18 residues. Many counts were recorded for this clonotype. CDR3 regions of TCR beta were amplified from RNA transcripts. HTBI primers primed a first-round RT-PCR, and a second-round multiplex PCR followed. A single record per CDR3 protein comes from TCRdb applying MiXCR to the multiplex PCR reads. The sample has 450,000 or so distinct CDR3 sequences, around 14% seen once; the top ten hold roughly 9.8%. This TCR was sampled from a woman in her 30s with Graves' ophthalmopathy. The chain has TRBV3-2 and TRBJ2-4; TRBD2 is taken as the D call from the table, unchecked against the DNA. TRBV3-2 is a documented pseudogene. Sequenced material: blood. Here the CDR3 DNA reads TGTGCCAGCAGCCAAATCCTAGCGGGAGGGCCCGCCAAAAACATTCAGTACTTC. Residues: CASSQILAGGPAKNIQYF.